Below, 19 T cell receptor beta chains from the same sample are listed, as sequenced in a study of blood T cells in healthy people across ages. The second PCR ran 7 to 11 cycles with a sample-barcoded 5' primer and J-beta primers. TCRdb reprocessed the 5' RACE reads via MiXCR and lists one record per CDR3 protein. The sample consists of fewer than 2,000,000 distinct CDR3 sequences, 30% to 40% of them appearing once. Sequencing was carried out using blood. The receptors here all came from a human donor in good health.

The chain uses TRBV20-1 and TRBJ1-3; 7 bases line up with TRBD1. V was clipped by 1 base and J by 2 bases; unmatched bases: 2. The CDR3 is 14 residues long. Germline-derived CDR1 and CDR2 are DFQATT and SNEGSKA (reference sequence). The CDR3 DNA reads TGCAGTGCTAGAGCAGGGGGGGCTGGAAACACCATATATTTT. Translated, it gives CSARAGGAGNTIYF.

This clonotype has ten or more counts. The gene calls are TRBV7-6 and TRBJ2-7, with D unclear. With 4 bases removed from V and 3 bases from J, the gap between germline ends came to 10 bases. CDR1 and CDR2 (germline): SGHVS, FNYEAQ. This CDR3 is 13 amino acids long. This chain's CDR3 is CASSSSLGYEQYF. The CDR3 nucleotides are TGTGCCAGCAGCTCCTCCTTGGGCTACGAGCAGTACTTC.

The V call is TRBV20-1, the J call TRBJ1-6; 7 bases match TRBD1. With 0 bases clipped from V and 8 bases from J, the junction kept 13 bases outside the gene matches. Germline V CDR1 and CDR2: DFQATT, SNEGSKA (reference sequence). The CDR3 consists of 17 residues. The CDR3: CSARDSGQGVLDSPLHF. CDR3 coding DNA: TGCAGTGCTAGAGATTCAGGCCAGGGGGTTCTGGATTCACCCCTCCACTTT.

CDR3 DNA sequence: TGCAGTGCTACAGCTAGGGGCTCCTACAATGAGCAGTTCTTC. Its translation is CSATARGSYNEQFF. V and J are TRBV20-1 and TRBJ2-1, with D perhaps TRBD1 (5 bases). Germline V CDR1 and CDR2: DFQATT, SNEGSKA (reference sequence). The CDR3 runs to 14 residues. V lost 4 bases and J 0 bases, leaving 10 bases between the germline ends.

This clonotype was recorded many times. V is TRBV15 and J is TRBJ2-7, with D unclear. This CDR3 has 15 amino acids. Trimming left V 5 bases short and J 3 bases short, with 17 bases between. The germline CDR1 and CDR2 sequences are LNHNV and YYDKDF (reference sequence). The CDR3 sequence is CATSPELGSDYEQYF. DNA for the CDR3: TGTGCCACCAGCCCAGAGCTGGGCTCCGACTACGAGCAGTACTTC. The full variable domain, completed using reference TRBV15 and TRBJ2-7, is DAMVIQNPRYQVTQFGKPVTLSCSQTLNHNVMYWYQQKSSQAPKLLFHYYDKDFNNEADTPDNFQSRRPNTSFCFLDIRSPGLGDTAMYLCATSPELGSDYEQYFGPGTRLTVT.

This clonotype was seen a handful of times. The rearrangement links TRBV5-1 to TRBJ1-1; TRBD1 aligns across 8 bases. Germline assignment: CDR1 SGHRS and CDR2 YFSETQ. J lost 5 bases, V lost 5 bases, and 14 bases had no gene match. This CDR3 has 16 residues. The DNA for the CDR3 is TGCGCCAGCAGTCTCGGTCTACAGGGGGTAGGAACTGAAGCTTTCTTT. Translating gives CASSLGLQGVGTEAFF.

This clonotype was counted between two and nine times. V is TRBV7-3 and J is TRBJ2-7; unclear D gene. V was shortened by 6 bases and J by 0 bases, with 18 bases between the two germline ends. The germline gives CDR1 SGHTA, CDR2 FQGTGA. The CDR3 is 16 residues long. CDR3 sequence (DNA): TGTGCCAGCAGTCATAGACTGCTCGTGAGCTCCTACGAGCAGTACTTC. Its protein is CASSHRLLVSSYEQYF.

This clonotype was observed a few times. V usage is TRBV2 and J usage is TRBJ2-7, with D maybe TRBD1 (5 bases). Germline CDR1 reads SNHLY; CDR2 reads FYNNEI. This CDR3 region has 14 residues. The germline V and J ends were trimmed by 3 bases and 1 base, with 10 bases remaining between them. The CDR3 sequence: CASSEGRISYEQYF. CDR3 DNA sequence: TGTGCCAGCAGTGAGGGGCGCATATCCTACGAGCAGTACTTC.

This clonotype was recorded once. The chain is built from TRBV11-2 and TRBJ2-5, with 7 bases fitting TRBD1. CDR1 is SGHAT and CDR2 is FQNNGV in the germline V gene. J lost 5 bases, V lost 5 bases, and 11 bases had no gene match. This CDR3 has 15 amino acids. The CDR3 coding sequence is TGTGCCAGCAGCGTATACAGGGGTCCGGAGGAGACCCAGTACTTC. Its protein product is CASSVYRGPEETQYF.

The CDR3 sequence is CASGQGQGLHSPLHF. The CDR3 region has the DNA TGTGCCAGCGGCCAAGGACAGGGGTTGCATTCACCCCTCCACTTT. The chain combines TRBV12-3 or TRBV12-4 with TRBJ1-6; TRBD1 agrees at 9 bases. Losses at the gene ends were 8 bases for V and 8 bases for J; bases not matched to a gene: 10. This CDR3 region has 15 residues.

This clonotype has just a few counts. The chain recombines TRBV7-8 with TRBJ2-7; 8 bases line up with TRBD1. Germline CDR1 SGHVS, CDR2 FQNEAQ. With V trimmed by 1 base and J by 7 bases, 6 bases remained unmatched. There are 14 residues in the CDR3. In DNA, the CDR3 is TGTGCCAGCAGCTTAGAACCAGGGGGCAAAGAGCAGTACTTC. Its protein is CASSLEPGGKEQYF.

The chain recombines TRBV20-1 with TRBJ2-7; a possible D gene is TRBD1 (5 bases). The CDR3 consists of 16 residues. Germline-derived CDR1 and CDR2 are DFQATT and SNEGSKA (reference sequence). V lost 4 bases to trimming and J lost 0 bases, with 19 bases between them. CDR3 amino acids: CSAITYPRQYSYEQYF. CDR3 DNA sequence: TGCAGTGCTATCACCTATCCTCGACAGTACTCCTACGAGCAGTACTTC.

This rearrangement joins TRBV29-1 to TRBJ2-1; 9 positions match TRBD1. Germline V gene sequence: CDR1 SQVTM, CDR2 ANQGSEA. The CDR3 has 14 residues. J gave up 6 bases and V 7 bases, and 10 bases lay outside the gene matches. CDR3 loop: CSALPSTGGNEQFF. CDR3 nucleotides: TGCAGCGCCCTGCCTTCGACAGGGGGCAATGAGCAGTTCTTC.

This clonotype has just a few counts. The chain joins TRBV20-1 to TRBJ2-1; 12 nucleotides agree with TRBD2. Unmatched junction bases numbered 13, after V lost 1 base and J lost 3 bases. The CDR3 runs 19 residues. Germline loops: CDR1 DFQATT, CDR2 SNEGSKA (reference sequence). CDR3 coding DNA: TGCAGTGCTAGAGCCACCGGGACTAGCGGGTGGGCCAACTACAATGAGCAGTTCTTC. This codes for CSARATGTSGWANYNEQFF.

The sample holds a few counts of this clonotype. The V gene is TRBV29-1, the J gene TRBJ1-2; TRBD1 might be the D (5 bases). The germline CDR1 and CDR2 sequences are SQVTM and ANQGSEA. Trimming stripped 3 bases from V and 1 base from J, with 12 bases between. This CDR3 region has 14 residues. The CDR3 DNA follows: TGCAGCGTTGATCCGTCAGGGAGTAACTATGGCTACACCTTC. Translation gives CSVDPSGSNYGYTF.

This clonotype has more than one count but fewer than ten. The CDR3, as DNA: TGTGCCAGCAGCTTATGGGCAGGACAGGGCTATGAGCAGTTCTTC. Residues: CASSLWAGQGYEQFF. This rearrangement joins TRBV11-2 to TRBJ2-1; 8 nucleotides agree with TRBD1. Trimming took 2 bases from V and 8 from J; bases not matched to a gene: 8. This CDR3 contains 15 residues. Germline V lookup: CDR1 SGHAT, CDR2 FQNNGV.

J is TRBJ2-5 and V is TRBV7-9; 8 positions match TRBD1. CDR3 size: 14 residues. Germline V gives CDR1 SEHNR, CDR2 FQNEAQ (reference sequence). Trimming cost V 4 bases and J 3 bases; bases outside gene matches: 4. The CDR3 loop is CASSSTGEKETQYF. CDR3 DNA: TGTGCCAGCAGCTCGACAGGGGAAAAAGAGACCCAGTACTTC.

The chain has TRBV28 and TRBJ2-7; 11 nucleotides agree with TRBD2. This CDR3 comprises 15 residues. The V and J ends lost 6 bases and 7 bases, in that order; junction bases with no gene match: 11. Germline lookup yields CDR1 MDHEN and CDR2 SYDVKM. CDR3 coding DNA: TGTGCCAGCAGCCCGATAGCGGGGGGGCTAAGGGAGCAGTACTTC. Translated, it gives CASSPIAGGLREQYF. The complete variable domain, with remaining parts taken from reference TRBV28 and TRBJ2-7, reads DVKVTQSSRYLVKRTGEKVFLECVQDMDHENMFWYRQDPGLGLRLIYFSYDVKMKEKGDIPEGYSVSREKKERFSLILESASTNQTSMYLCASSPIAGGLREQYFGPGTRLTVT.

This chain connects TRBV5-5 to TRBJ1-3, with TRBD1 matching over 7 bases. The CDR3 is 16 residues long. J was trimmed by 3 bases and V by 3 bases; bases with no gene match: 9. Germline assignment: CDR1 SGHKS and CDR2 YYEKEE (reference sequence). The CDR3 is CASSWKAGTDGNTIYF. For the CDR3, the DNA is TGTGCCAGCAGCTGGAAGGCAGGGACAGATGGAAACACCATATATTTT.